Listed below are T cell receptor beta chains from one sample, sequenced in a study of blood T cell repertoires in COVID-19. Sequenced by immunoSEQ multiplex PCR; TCRdb stores in-frame clones only, minus some. Of a few hundred thousand clones listed, under 85% are singletons. Sequencing used PBMCs or T cells enriched from blood (not recorded which). These receptors came from a woman aged 45 to 65 who had recovered from COVID-19. CDR3s leave out the opening cysteine and the closing phenylalanine or tryptophan. Each record gives: V gene, J gene, CDR3 protein.

TRBV19	TRBJ1-1	ASSILGATEAF
TRBV21-1	TRBJ1-3	ASSKGPRTGKLLDTIY
TRBV9	TRBJ2-5	ASSVAGVQETQY
TRBV19	TRBJ1-5	ASSMGTGYQPQH
TRBV18	TRBJ2-7	ASSPIWPGLADEQY
TRBV10-3	TRBJ2-7	AISEIGPRTGAYEQY
TRBV19	TRBJ1-2	ASSVAGQGYGYT
TRBV29-1	TRBJ2-1	SAPGGAGEGSEQF
TRBV30	TRBJ1-6	AWSVAGGESPLH
TRBV5-4	TRBJ1-2	ASSFGQGGYT
TRBV21-1	TRBJ1-6	ASSKSRDRASPLH
TRBV6-1	TRBJ1-5	ASSEGQGGNQPQH
TRBV18	TRBJ1-2	ASSPGANNYGYT
TRBV6-5	TRBJ1-6	ASRAQNSPLH
TRBV18	TRBJ2-1	ASSPGLAGLSSYNEQF
TRBV7-8	TRBJ1-2	ASSLGLNGGYT
TRBV9	TRBJ1-2	ASRRQGYGYT
TRBV7-2	TRBJ2-3	ASTEAGGTDTQY
TRBV7-9	TRBJ2-1	ASSFVGMDGDEQF
TRBV19	TRBJ1-3	ASSPETGFGNTIY
TRBV18	TRBJ2-1	ASSPSPGFEQF
TRBV7-8	TRBJ1-2	ASSLDHGQDNYGYT
TRBV10-3	TRBJ1-2	AISEGQTNYGYT
TRBV7-3	TRBJ2-2	ASSLMAANTGELF
TRBV7-2	TRBJ2-1	ASRTTGLDYNEQF
TRBV11-2	TRBJ2-2	ASSLAGWGELF
TRBV19	TRBJ1-2	ATTPRGSWQSNYGYT
TRBV18	TRBJ2-1	ASSPTFGTSGRADNEQF
TRBV30	TRBJ1-4	AWSSAGGYEKLF
TRBV4-2	TRBJ1-5	ASSGQGLGQPQH
TRBV5-5	TRBJ1-3	ASSPGQLGNTIY
TRBV4-1	TRBJ1-1	ASSPSPGGPEAF
TRBV18	TRBJ1-1	ASSPAVNTEAF